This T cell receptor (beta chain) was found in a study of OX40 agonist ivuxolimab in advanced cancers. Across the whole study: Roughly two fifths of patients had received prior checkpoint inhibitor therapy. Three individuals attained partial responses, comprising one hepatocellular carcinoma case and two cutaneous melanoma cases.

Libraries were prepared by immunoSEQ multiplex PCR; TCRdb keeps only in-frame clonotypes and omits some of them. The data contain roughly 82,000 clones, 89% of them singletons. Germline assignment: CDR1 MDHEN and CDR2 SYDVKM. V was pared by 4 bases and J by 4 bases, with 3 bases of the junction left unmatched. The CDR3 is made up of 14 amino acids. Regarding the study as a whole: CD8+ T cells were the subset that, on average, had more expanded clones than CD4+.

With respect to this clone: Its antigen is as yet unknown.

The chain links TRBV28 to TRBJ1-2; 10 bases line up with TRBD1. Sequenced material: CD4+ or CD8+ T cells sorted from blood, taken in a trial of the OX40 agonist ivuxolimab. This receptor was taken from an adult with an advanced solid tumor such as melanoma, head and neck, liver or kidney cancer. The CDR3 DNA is TGTGCCAGCAGTTCCGGGACAGGGGTCTATGGCTACACCTTC. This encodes CASSSGTGVYGYTF.